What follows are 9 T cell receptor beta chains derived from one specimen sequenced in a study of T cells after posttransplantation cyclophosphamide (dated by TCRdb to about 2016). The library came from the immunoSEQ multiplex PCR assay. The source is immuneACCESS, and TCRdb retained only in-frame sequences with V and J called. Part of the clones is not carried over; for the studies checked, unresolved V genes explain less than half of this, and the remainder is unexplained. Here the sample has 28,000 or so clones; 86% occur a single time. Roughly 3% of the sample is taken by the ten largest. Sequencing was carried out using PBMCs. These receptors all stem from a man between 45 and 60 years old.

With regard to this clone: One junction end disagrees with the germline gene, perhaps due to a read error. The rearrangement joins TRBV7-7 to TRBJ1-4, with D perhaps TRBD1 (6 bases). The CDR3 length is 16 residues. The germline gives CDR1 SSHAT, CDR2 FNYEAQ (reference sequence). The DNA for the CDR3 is TGTGCTAGCAGTCAGGGGCCAGGACTCCAGGACGAAAAACTGTTTTTT. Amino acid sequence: CASSQGPGLQDEKLFF.

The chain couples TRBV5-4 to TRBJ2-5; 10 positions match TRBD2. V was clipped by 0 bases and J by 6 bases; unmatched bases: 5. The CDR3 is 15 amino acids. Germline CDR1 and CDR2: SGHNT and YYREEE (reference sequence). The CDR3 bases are TGTGCCAGCAGCTTGGAAGCGGGGGGGCCGAAGACCCAGTACTTC. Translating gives CASSLEAGGPKTQYF.

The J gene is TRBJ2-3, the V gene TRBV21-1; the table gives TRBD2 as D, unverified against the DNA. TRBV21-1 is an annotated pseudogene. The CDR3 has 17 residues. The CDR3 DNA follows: TGTGCCAGCAGCAAAGGGACTAGCGGGAGTGAGGAAGATACGCAGTATTTT. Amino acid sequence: CASSKGTSGSEEDTQYF.

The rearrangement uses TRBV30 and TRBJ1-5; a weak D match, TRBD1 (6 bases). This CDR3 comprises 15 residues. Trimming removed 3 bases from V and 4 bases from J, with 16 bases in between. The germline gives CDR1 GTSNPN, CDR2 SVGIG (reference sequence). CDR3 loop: CAWRRKQGGNQPQHF. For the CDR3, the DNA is TGTGCCTGGAGGAGAAAACAGGGAGGGAATCAGCCCCAGCATTTT.

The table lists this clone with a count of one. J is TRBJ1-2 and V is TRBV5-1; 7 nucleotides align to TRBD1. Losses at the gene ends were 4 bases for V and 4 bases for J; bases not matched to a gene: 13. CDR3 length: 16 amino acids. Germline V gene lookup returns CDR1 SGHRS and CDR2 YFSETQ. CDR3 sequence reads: CASSLRTGVEGYGYTF. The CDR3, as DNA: TGCGCCAGCAGCCTGAGAACAGGGGTAGAGGGCTATGGCTACACCTTC.

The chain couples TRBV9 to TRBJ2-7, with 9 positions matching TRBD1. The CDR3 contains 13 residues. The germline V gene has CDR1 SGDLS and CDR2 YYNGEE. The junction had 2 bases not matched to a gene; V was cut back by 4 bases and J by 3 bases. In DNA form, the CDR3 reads TGTGCCAGCAGCCGACAGGGGGACTACGAGCAGTACTTC. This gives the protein CASSRQGDYEQYF.

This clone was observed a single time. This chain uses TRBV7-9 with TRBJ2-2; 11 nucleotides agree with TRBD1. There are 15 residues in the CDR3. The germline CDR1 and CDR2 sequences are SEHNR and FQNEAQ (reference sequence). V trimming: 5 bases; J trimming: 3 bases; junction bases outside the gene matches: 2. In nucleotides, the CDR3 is TGTGCCAGCAGCCGGGACAGGGGGTACACCGGGGAGCTGTTTTTT. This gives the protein CASSRDRGYTGELFF.

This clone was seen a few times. The CDR3, as DNA: TGTGCCAGCAGCCTCCAGACTAGCGGGAACAATGAGCAGTTCTTC. As protein: CASSLQTSGNNEQFF. J is TRBJ2-1 and V is TRBV7-3; 11 positions match TRBD2. This CDR3 is built from 15 residues. V dropped 5 bases and J dropped 5; count of bases not matched to a gene: 5. Germline CDR1 SGHTA, CDR2 FQGTGA.

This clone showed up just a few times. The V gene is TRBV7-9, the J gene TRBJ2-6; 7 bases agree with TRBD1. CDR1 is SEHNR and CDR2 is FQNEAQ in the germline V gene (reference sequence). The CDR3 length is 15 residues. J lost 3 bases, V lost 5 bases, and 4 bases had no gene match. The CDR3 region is CASSRGTVGANVLTF. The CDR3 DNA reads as TGTGCCAGCAGCCGAGGGACAGTTGGGGCCAACGTCCTGACTTTC.